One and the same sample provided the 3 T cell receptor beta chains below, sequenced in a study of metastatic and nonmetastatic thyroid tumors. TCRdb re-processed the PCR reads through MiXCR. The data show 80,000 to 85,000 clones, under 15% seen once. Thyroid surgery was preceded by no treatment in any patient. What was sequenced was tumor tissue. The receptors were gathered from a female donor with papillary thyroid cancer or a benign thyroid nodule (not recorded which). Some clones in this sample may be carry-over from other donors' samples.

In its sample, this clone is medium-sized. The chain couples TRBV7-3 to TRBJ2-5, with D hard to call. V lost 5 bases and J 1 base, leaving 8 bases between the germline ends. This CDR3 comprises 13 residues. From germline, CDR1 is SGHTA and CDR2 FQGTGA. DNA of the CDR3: TGTGCCAGCAGCCGGAATGCCCAAGAGACCCAGTACTTC. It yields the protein CASSRNAQETQYF.

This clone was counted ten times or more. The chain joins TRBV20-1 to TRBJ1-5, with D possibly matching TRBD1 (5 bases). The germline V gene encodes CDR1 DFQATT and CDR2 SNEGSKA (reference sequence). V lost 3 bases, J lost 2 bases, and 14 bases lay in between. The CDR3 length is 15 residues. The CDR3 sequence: CSASSSGWGNQPQHF. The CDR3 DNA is TGCAGTGCTAGCTCATCAGGGTGGGGCAATCAGCCCCAGCATTTT.

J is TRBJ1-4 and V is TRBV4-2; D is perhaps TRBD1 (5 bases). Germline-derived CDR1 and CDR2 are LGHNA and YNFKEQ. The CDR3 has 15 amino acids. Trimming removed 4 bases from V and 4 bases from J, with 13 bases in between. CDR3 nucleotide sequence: TGTGCCAGCAGCCTGTCGCGGGGGAGTAATGAAAAACTGTTTTTT. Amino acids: CASSLSRGSNEKLFF.